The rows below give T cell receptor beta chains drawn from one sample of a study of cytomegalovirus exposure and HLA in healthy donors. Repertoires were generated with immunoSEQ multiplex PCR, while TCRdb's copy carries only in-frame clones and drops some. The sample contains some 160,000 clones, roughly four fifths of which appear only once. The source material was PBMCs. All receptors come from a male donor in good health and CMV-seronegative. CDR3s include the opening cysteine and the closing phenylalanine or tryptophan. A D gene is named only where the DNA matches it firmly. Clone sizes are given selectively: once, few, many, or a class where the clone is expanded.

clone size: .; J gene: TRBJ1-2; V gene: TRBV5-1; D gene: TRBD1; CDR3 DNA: TGCGCCAGCAGCTTGAGGACAGGGGACGAGCGGGGCTACACCTTC; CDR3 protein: CASSLRTGDERGYTF
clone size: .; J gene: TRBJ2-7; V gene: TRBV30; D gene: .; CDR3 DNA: TGTGCCTGGGCCCTGGACAGCTCCTACGAGCAGTACTTC; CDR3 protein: CAWALDSSYEQYF
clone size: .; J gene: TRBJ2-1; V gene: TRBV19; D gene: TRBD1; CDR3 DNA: TGTGCCAGTAGTATCCAGGGGGCAGATAATGAGCAGTTCTTC; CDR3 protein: CASSIQGADNEQFF
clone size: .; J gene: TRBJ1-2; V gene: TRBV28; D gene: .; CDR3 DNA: TGTGCCAGCAGTTTATACAGAGCCTATGGCTACACCTTC; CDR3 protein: CASSLYRAYGYTF
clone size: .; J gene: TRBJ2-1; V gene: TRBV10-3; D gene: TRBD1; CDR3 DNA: TGTGCCATCAGTATCACAGGGGACAATGAGCAGTTCTTC; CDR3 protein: CAISITGDNEQFF
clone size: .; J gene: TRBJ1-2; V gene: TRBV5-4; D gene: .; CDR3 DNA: TGTGCCAGCAGCTTGTCAGTCAGTTCGGGTAATGGCTACACCTTC; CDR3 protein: CASSLSVSSGNGYTF
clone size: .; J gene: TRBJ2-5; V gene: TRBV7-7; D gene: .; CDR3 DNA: TGTGCTAGCAGCCCGGCGGTCAGTGAAGAGACCCAGTACTTC; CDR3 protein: CASSPAVSEETQYF
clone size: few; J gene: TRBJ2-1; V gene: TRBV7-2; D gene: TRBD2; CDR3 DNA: TGTGCCAGCAGTTTCGACCTAGCGGCCACCTACAATGAGCAGTTCTTC; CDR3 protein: CASSFDLAATYNEQFF
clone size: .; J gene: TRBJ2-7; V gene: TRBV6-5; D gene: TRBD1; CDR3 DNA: TGTGCCAGCAGTTACGGACAGGGCCTAAACTACGAGCAGTACTTC; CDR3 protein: CASSYGQGLNYEQYF
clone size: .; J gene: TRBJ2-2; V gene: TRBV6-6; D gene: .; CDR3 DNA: TGTGCCAGCAGTTTGGACTACTCCACCGGGGAGCTGTTTTTT; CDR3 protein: CASSLDYSTGELFF
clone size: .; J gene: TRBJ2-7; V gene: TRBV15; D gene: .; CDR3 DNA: TGTGCCACCAGCCCAAAACTAGGAGCCTACGAGCAGTACTTC; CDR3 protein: CATSPKLGAYEQYF
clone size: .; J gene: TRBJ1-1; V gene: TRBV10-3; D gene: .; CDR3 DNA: TGTGCCATCAGTGAGTCGGGTACAGACAACACTGAAGCTTTCTTT; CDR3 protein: CAISESGTDNTEAFF
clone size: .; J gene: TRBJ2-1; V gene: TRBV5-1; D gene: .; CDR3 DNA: TGCGCCAGCAGCTCGGCCGCGGGGGCGAATGAGCAGTTCTTC; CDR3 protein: CASSSAAGANEQFF
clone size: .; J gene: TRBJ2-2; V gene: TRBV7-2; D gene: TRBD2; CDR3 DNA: TGTGCCAGCAGCTTAAGGGCTAGCGGGAGATTGGCGAACACCGGGGAGCTGTTTTTT; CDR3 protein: CASSLRASGRLANTGELFF
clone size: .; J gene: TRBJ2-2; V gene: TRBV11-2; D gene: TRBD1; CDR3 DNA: TGTGCCAGCAGCTTAAGGACAGGGGGGAACACCGGGGAGCTGTTTTTT; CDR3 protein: CASSLRTGGNTGELFF
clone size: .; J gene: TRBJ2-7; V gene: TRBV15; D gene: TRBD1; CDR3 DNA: TGTGCCACCAGCAGAGCACGTACGACAGGGGGCTTGTACGAGCAGTACTTC; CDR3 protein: CATSRARTTGGLYEQYF
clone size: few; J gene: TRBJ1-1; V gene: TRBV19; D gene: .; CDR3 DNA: TGTGCCAGTAGGCGTATACCGAACACTGAAGCTTTCTTT; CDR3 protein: CASRRIPNTEAFF
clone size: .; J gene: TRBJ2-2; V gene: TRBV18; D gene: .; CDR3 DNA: TGTGCCAGCTCAACCTACTACTTAACCGGGACTCCGCGTGATGCCGGGGAGCTGTTTTTT; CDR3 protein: CASSTYYLTGTPRDAGELFF
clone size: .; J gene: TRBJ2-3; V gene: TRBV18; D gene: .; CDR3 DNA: TGTGCCAGCTCACCAATTAGCCGTAGCACAGATACGCAGTATTTT; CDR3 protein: CASSPISRSTDTQYF
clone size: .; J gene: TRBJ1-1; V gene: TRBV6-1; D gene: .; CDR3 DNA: TGTGCCAGCAGTGACCAGGGGATCATGAACACTGAAGCTTTCTTT; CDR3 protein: CASSDQGIMNTEAFF
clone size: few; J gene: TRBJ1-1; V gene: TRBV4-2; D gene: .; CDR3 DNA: TGTGCCAGCAGCCAAGACGGCACTGAAGCTTTCTTT; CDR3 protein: CASSQDGTEAFF
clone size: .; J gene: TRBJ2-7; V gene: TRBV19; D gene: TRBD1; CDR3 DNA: TGTGCCAGTAGTACCTCGGACAGGGGCCACAACGAGCAGTACTTC; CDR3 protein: CASSTSDRGHNEQYF
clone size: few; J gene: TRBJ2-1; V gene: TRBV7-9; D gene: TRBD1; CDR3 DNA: TGTGCCAGCAGCCCGTATCGACAGGGGGCGGATGAGCAGTTCTTC; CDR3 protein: CASSPYRQGADEQFF
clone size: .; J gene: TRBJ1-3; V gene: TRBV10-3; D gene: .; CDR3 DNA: TGTGCCATCAGTGAGTTGCGGCTCTCTGGAAACACCATATATTTT; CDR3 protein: CAISELRLSGNTIYF
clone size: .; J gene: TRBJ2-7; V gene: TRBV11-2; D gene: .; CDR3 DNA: TGTGCCAGCAGCTTGGAGTACACGGACGGAGGCTACGAGCAGTACTTC; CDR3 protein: CASSLEYTDGGYEQYF
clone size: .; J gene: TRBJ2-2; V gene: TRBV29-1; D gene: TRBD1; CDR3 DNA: TGCAGCGGTCAACAGGGGGCCAGCACCGGGGAGCTGTTTTTT; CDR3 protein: CSGQQGASTGELFF
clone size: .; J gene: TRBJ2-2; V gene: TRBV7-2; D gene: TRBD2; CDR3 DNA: TGTGCCAGCAGCTGGACTAGCGGGGGGGCTGGGACCGGGGAGCTGTTTTTT; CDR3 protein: CASSWTSGGAGTGELFF
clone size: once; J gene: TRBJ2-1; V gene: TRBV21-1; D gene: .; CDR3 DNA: TGTGCCAGCAGCAAAGATAAGCGGGGGGTCAGCTCCTACAATGAGCAGTTCTTC; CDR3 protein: CASSKDKRGVSSYNEQFF
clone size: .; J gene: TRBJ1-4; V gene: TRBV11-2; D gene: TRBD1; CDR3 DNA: TGTGCCAGCAGCTTGGGGGACAGGGGATATTCTAATGAAAAACTGTTTTTT; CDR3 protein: CASSLGDRGYSNEKLFF
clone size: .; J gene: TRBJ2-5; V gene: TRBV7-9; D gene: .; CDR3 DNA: TGTGCCAGCAGTTATCCACCACCACTAGATCATTATGAGACCCAGTACTTC; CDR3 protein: CASSYPPPLDHYETQYF
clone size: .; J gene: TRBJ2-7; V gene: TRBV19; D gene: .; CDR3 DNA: TGTGCCAGTAGTCAAAAACAGGGTGTGCAGTACTTC; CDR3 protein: CASSQKQGVQYF
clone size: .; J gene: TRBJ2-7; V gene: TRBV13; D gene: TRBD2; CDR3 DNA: TGTGCCAGCAGCTTGAGGTGGGGTAGCGGGGTCTCCTACGAGCAGTACTTC; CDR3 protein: CASSLRWGSGVSYEQYF
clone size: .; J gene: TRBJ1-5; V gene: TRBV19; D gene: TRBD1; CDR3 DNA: TGTGCCAGTAGTACGAGACAGGGCCACCAGCCCCAGCATTTT; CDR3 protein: CASSTRQGHQPQHF
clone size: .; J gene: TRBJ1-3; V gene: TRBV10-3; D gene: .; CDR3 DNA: TGTGCCATCATTCCGGAGGGATGGGGCCCCTCTGGAAACACCATATATTTT; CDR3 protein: CAIIPEGWGPSGNTIYF
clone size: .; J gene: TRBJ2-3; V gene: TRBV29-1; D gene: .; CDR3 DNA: TGCAGCGTAACAGGGTCTTCCCAAGATACGCAGTATTTT; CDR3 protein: CSVTGSSQDTQYF
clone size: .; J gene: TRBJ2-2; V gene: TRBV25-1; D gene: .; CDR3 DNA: TGTGCCAGCAGTGAATTATCCGGGGAGCTGTTTTTT; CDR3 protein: CASSELSGELFF
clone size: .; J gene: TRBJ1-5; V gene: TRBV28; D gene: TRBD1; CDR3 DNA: TGTGCCAGCAGTTTAATGATTTGGGGACAGGGGATTGGAGGCAATCAGCCCCAGCATTTT; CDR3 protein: CASSLMIWGQGIGGNQPQHF
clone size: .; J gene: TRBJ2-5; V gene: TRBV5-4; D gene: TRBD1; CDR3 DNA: TGTGCCAGCAGCCTCCCGGGACAGTTTGAGACCCAGTACTTC; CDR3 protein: CASSLPGQFETQYF
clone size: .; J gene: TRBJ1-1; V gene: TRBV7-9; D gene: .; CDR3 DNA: TGTGCCAGCAGATCGACAGACCGGAACACTGAAGCTTTCTTT; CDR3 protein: CASRSTDRNTEAFF
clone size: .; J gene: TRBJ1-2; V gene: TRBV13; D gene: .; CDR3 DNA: TGTGCCAGCAGCTTAGCCGGGGGGTTTTTGGATGGCTACACCTTC; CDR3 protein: CASSLAGGFLDGYTF
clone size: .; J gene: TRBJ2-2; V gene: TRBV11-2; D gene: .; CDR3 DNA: TGTGCCAGCACCCCCTACGGTGACACCGGGGAGCTGTTTTTT; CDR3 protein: CASTPYGDTGELFF
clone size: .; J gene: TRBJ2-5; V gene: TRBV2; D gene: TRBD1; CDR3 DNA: TGTGCCAGCAGTGATGAGAGGGGACAGGGGGCGCGAGGGGAGACCCAGTACTTC; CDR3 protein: CASSDERGQGARGETQYF
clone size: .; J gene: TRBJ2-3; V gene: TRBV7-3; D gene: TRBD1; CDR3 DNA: TGTGCCAGCAGCCAAACCGGGACAGCCACAGATACGCAGTATTTT; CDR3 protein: CASSQTGTATDTQYF
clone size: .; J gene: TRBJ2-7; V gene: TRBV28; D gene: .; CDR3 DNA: TGTGCCAGCCTTGGGGGGAGTAAGACCTACGAGCAGTACTTC; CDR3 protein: CASLGGSKTYEQYF
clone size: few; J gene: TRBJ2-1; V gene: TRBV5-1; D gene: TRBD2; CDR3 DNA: TGCGCCAGCAGCTTGGTGGGGACTAGGCTTGTGGAATCCGGCAATGAGCAGTTCTTC; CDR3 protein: CASSLVGTRLVESGNEQFF